This T cell receptor beta chain appears in the sequencing data of a study of blood T cell repertoires in COVID-19. About the research overall: From the United States, Italy and Spain came samples of acute and convalescent COVID-19. The analysed material was cDNA or gDNA that came from T cells, B-cell-depleted T cells, or PBMCs.

Per the authors' pipeline: Nucleated cell number was recorded as an estimate derived from reference gene primer amplification. Repertoires were generated with immunoSEQ multiplex PCR, while TCRdb's copy carries only in-frame clones and drops some. The V and J calls and clone size are taken from that table; D and trimming were inferred from the DNA. This sample yields around 20,000 clones, of which 87% are seen a single time; about 8% belongs to the top ten. Trimming took 1 base from V and 6 from J, leaving 9 bases between them. Germline V gene lookup returns CDR1 SGHNT and CDR2 YENEEA. This CDR3 region has 13 residues.

V is TRBV11-3 and J is TRBJ2-5, with D maybe TRBD1 (7 bases). Sequenced: peripheral blood. The receptor was isolated from a human donor in a cohort sampled during active COVID-19. The donor label of this sample is uncertain. This CDR3 reads CASSLAGGQTQYF. DNA of the CDR3: TGTGCCAGCAGCTTAGCAGGGGGGCAGACCCAGTACTTC. The full variable domain, rest sourced from reference TRBV11-3 and TRBJ2-5, is EAGVVQSPRYKIIEKKQPVAFWCNPISGHNTLYWYLQNLGQGPELLIRYENEEAVDDSQLPKDRFSAERLKGVDSTLKIQPAELGDSAVYLCASSLAGGQTQYFGPGTRLLVL.